This TCR beta chain is from a study of blood T cell repertoires in COVID-19. The repertoire was sequenced with immunoSEQ multiplex PCR; TCRdb's copy has only in-frame clones and lacks some. The table shows 200,000 to 250,000 clones, with more than 75% occurring only once. There are 13 residues in the CDR3. CDR1 is SNHLY, CDR2 FYNNEI, per germline. Trimming took 3 bases from V and 4 from J, leaving 7 bases between them. This chain joins TRBV2 and TRBJ1-3, with D perhaps matching TRBD1 (5 bases). The sample taken for sequencing was peripheral blood. The sequence was obtained from a woman aged 25 to 39 who had recovered from COVID-19. CDR3 bases: TGTGCCAGCAGTGACAGGGCCGGAAACACCATATATTTT. Translated: CASSDRAGNTIYF.